Shown below are 8 T cell receptor beta chains from a single sample sequenced in a study of siplizumab effects on memory and regulatory T cells. Sequenced by immunoSEQ multiplex PCR; TCRdb stores in-frame clones only, minus some. Of more than 85,000 clones listed, roughly 92% are singletons. Sequenced: CD4+ T cells sorted from blood. These receptors were obtained from a human donor in good health.

The chain carries TRBV6-5 and TRBJ1-1; D remains ambiguous. CDR3 length: 13 residues. Trimming took 5 bases from V and 6 from J, leaving 13 bases between them. Germline CDR1 is MNHEY and CDR2 is SVGAGI. DNA for the CDR3: TGTGCCAGCAGTACTCCAGCTACCTCTGAAGCTTTCTTT. This codes for CASSTPATSEAFF.

The rearrangement links TRBV7-7 to TRBJ2-3; 8 nucleotides agree with TRBD1. This CDR3 region has 14 residues. The germline CDR1 and CDR2 sequences are SSHAT and FNYEAQ (reference sequence). V lost 5 bases, J lost 5 bases, and 6 bases stayed unmatched. CDR3 sequence (DNA): TGTGCCAGCAGCCGGACAGGGAAAGGAGATACGCAGTATTTT. Amino acid sequence: CASSRTGKGDTQYF. Full variable domain (outside the CDR3, taken from reference TRBV7-7 and TRBJ2-3): GAGVSQSPRYKVTKRGQDVTLRCDPISSHATLYWYQQALGQGPEFLTYFNYEAQPDKSGLPSDRFSAERPEGSISTLTIQRTEQRDSAMYRCASSRTGKGDTQYFGPGTRLTVL.

DNA of the CDR3: TGTGCCAGCAGGTGGGGGCAATCGAGCACTGAAGCTTTCTTT. This encodes CASRWGQSSTEAFF. The chain joins TRBV7-3 to TRBJ1-1, with D perhaps TRBD1 (6 bases). Germline CDR1 SGHTA, CDR2 FQGTGA. The CDR3 consists of 14 residues. V lost 6 bases and J lost 4, with 15 bases in between.

This clone was seen just once. The chain combines TRBV4-2 with TRBJ1-6, with no clear D. The CDR3 length is 15 residues. V was cut by 1 base and J by 7 bases, with 11 bases left in between. The germline gives CDR1 LGHNA, CDR2 YNFKEQ. The CDR3 sequence: CASSQARSPNSPLHF. DNA of the CDR3: TGTGCCAGCAGCCAAGCTCGTTCCCCGAATTCACCCCTCCACTTT.

The V call is TRBV5-7, the J call TRBJ1-2; 8 bases map to TRBD1. TRBV5-7 is noted as an ORF with a role that remains uncertain. V gave up 0 bases and J gave up 1 base; unmatched junction bases: 8. The CDR3 loop spans 17 amino acids. The CDR3: CASSLVGSGGDNYGYTF. Here the CDR3 DNA reads TGTGCCAGCAGCTTGGTAGGGTCAGGGGGCGATAACTATGGCTACACCTTC.

V gene TRBV30 combines with J gene TRBJ1-5, with a weak D call TRBD1 (6 bases). The CDR3 extends over 12 amino acids. Trimming stripped 6 bases from V and 7 bases from J, with 13 bases between. Germline CDR1 reads GTSNPN; CDR2 reads SVGIG (reference sequence). CDR3 amino acids: CACSGGAQPQHF. The DNA of the CDR3 is TGTGCCTGTTCTGGGGGCGCCCAGCCCCAGCATTTT.

This sequence joins TRBV6-4 and TRBJ2-1; maybe TRBD1 (6 bases). CDR1 is MRHNA, CDR2 SNTAGT, per germline. The CDR3 length is 13 residues. V lost 5 bases and J lost 12, with 17 bases in between. CDR3 protein: CASSSVLRGAQFF. In DNA, the CDR3 is TGTGCCAGCAGTTCAGTCCTCAGGGGTGCGCAGTTCTTC.

The J gene is TRBJ2-2, the V gene TRBV28; 7 bases are shared with TRBD2. Germline trimming cut 8 bases from V and 5 bases from J; bases unmatched to any gene: 5. This CDR3 comprises 13 residues. Germline CDR1 MDHEN, CDR2 SYDVKM. DNA of the CDR3: TGTGCCAGCGGGGAGGGTAGTACCGGGGAGCTGTTTTTT. Translated, it gives CASGEGSTGELFF.